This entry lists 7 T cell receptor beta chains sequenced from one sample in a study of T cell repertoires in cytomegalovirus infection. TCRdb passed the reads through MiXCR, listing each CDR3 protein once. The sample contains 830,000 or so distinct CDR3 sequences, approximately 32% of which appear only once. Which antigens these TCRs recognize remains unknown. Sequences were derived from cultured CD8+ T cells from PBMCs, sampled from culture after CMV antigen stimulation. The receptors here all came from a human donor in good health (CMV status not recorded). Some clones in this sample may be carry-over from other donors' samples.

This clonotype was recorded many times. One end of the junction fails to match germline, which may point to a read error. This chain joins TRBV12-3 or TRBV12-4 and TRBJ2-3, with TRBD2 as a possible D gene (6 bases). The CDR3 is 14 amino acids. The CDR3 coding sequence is TGTGCGAGCACCCGCGGGATAAGCACAGATACGCAGTATTTT. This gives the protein CASTRGISTDTQYF.

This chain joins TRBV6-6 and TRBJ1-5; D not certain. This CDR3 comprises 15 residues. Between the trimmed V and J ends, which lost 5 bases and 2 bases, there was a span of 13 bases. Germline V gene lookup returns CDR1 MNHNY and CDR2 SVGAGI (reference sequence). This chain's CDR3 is CASSTGGSGNQPQHF. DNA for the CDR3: TGTGCCAGCAGTACGGGAGGATCGGGCAATCAGCCCCAGCATTTT.

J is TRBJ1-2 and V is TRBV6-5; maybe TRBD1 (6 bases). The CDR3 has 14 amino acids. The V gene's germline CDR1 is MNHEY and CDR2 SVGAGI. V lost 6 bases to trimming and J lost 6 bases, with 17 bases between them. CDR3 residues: CASSLGWGADGYTF. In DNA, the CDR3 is TGTGCCAGCAGCCTCGGGTGGGGGGCGGATGGCTACACCTTC.

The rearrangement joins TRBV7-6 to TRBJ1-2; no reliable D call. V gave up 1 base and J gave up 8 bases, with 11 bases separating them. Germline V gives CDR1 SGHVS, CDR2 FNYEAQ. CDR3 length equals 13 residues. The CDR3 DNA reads TGTGCCAGCAGCTTAGGAACAGCGGGCGGCTACACCTTC. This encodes CASSLGTAGGYTF.

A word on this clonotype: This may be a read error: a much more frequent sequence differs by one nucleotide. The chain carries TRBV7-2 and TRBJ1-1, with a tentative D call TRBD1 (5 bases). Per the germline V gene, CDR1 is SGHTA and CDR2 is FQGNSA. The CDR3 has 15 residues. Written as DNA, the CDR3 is TGTGTCAGCAGCTCGGGACTCGCCGTTTCCACTGAAGCTTTCTTT. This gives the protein CVSSSGLAVSTEAFF.

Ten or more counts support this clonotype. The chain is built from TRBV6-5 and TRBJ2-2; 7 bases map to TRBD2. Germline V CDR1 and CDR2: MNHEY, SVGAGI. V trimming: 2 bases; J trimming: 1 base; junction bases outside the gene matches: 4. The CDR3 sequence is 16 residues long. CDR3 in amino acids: CASSYPGGRNTGELFF. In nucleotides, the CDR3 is TGTGCCAGCAGTTACCCGGGCGGGAGGAACACCGGGGAGCTGTTTTTT.

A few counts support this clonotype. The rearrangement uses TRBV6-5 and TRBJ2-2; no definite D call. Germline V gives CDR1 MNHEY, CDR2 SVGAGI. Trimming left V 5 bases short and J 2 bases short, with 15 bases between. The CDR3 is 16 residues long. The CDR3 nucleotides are TGTGCCAGCAGTCGATTGTTTGGGGAAAACACCGGGGAGCTGTTTTTT. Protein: CASSRLFGENTGELFF.